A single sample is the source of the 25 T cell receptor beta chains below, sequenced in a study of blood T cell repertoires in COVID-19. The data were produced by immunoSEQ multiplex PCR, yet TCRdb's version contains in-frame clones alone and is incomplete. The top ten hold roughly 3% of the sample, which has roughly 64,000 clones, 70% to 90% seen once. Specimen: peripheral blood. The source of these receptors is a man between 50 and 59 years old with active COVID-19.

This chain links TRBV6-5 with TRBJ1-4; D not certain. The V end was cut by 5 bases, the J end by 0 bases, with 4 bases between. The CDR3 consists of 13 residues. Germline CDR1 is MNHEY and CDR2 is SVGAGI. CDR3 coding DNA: TGTGCCAGCAGTAGAGCAACTAATGAAAAACTGTTTTTT. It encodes CASSRATNEKLFF.

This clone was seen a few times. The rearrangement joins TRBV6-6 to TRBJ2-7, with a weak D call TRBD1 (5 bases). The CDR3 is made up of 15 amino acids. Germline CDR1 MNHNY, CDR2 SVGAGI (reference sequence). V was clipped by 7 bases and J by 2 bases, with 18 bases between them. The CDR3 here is CASTPGVGHTYEQYF. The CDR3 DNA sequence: TGTGCCAGCACCCCAGGTGTGGGGCACACCTACGAGCAGTACTTC.

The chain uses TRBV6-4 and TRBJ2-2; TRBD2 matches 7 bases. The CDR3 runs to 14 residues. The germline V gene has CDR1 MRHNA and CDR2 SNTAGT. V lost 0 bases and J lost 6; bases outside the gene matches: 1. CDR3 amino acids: CASSDSGGAGELFF. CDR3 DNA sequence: TGTGCCAGCAGTGACTCGGGGGGGGCCGGGGAGCTGTTTTTT.

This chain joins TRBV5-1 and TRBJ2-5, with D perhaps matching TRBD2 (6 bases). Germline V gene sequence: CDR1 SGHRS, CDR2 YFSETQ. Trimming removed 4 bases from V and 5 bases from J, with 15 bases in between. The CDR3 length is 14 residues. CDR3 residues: CASSPAPGGETQYF. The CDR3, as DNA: TGCGCCAGCAGCCCGGCCCCTGGGGGGGAGACCCAGTACTTC. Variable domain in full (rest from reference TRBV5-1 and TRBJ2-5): KAGVTQTPRYLIKTRGQQVTLSCSPISGHRSVSWYQQTPGQGLQFLFEYFSETQRNKGNFPGRFSGRQFSNSRSEMNVSTLELGDSALYLCASSPAPGGETQYFGPGTRLLVL.

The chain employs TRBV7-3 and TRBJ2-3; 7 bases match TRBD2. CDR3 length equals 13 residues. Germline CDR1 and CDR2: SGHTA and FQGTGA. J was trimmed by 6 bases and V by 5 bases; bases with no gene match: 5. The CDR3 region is CASSNPGGDTQYF. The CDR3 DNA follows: TGTGCCAGCAGCAACCCCGGGGGGGATACGCAGTATTTT.

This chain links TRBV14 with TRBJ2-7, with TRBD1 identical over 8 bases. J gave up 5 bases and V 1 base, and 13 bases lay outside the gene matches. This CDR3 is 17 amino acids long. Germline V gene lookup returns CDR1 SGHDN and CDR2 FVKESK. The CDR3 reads CASSQGTGRGVANEQYF. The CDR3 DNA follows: TGTGCCAGCAGCCAAGGGACAGGGAGAGGAGTGGCGAACGAGCAGTACTTC.

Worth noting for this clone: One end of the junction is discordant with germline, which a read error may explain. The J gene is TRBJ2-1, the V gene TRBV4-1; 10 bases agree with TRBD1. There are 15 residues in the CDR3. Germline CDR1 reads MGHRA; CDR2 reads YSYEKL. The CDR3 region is CASSPGQGGTNGQFF. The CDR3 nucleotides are TGCGCCAGCAGCCCAGGACAGGGGGGTACTAATGGGCAGTTCTTC.

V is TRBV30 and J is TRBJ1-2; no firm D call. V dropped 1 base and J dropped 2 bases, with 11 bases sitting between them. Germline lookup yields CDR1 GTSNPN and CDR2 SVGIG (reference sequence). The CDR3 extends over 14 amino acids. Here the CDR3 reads CAWSEPGGNYGYTF. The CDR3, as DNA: TGTGCCTGGAGTGAGCCGGGAGGCAACTATGGCTACACCTTC.

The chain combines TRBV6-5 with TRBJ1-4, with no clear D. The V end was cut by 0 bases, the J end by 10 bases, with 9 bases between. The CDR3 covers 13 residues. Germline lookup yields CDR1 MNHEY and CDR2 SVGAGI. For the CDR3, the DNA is TGTGCCAGCAGTTACTCGAGCGGTGGAAAACTGTTTTTT. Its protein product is CASSYSSGGKLFF.

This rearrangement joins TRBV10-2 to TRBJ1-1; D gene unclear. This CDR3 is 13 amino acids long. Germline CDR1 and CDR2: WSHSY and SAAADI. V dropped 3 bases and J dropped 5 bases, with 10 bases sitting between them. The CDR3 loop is CASSDGEGTEAFF. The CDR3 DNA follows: TGCGCCAGCAGTGACGGGGAGGGAACTGAAGCTTTCTTT.

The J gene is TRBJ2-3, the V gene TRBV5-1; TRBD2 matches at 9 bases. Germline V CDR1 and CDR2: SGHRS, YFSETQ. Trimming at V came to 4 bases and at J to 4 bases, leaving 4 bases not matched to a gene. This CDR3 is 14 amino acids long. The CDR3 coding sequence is TGCGCCAGCAGCATTAGCGGGAGCTCAGATACGCAGTATTTT. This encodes CASSISGSSDTQYF.

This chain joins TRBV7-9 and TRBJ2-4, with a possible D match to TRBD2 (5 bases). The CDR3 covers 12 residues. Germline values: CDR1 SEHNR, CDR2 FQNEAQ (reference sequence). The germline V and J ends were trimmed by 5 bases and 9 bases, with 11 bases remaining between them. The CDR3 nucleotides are TGTGCCAGCAGCCTCGTTCGGGGCATTCAGTACTTC. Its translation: CASSLVRGIQYF.

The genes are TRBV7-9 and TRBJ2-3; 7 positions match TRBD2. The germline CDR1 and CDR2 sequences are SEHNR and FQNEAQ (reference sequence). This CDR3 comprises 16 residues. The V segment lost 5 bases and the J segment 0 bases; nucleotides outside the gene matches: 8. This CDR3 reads CASSPSGLRSTDTQYF. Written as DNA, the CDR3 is TGTGCCAGCAGCCCCTCGGGACTACGTAGCACAGATACGCAGTATTTT.

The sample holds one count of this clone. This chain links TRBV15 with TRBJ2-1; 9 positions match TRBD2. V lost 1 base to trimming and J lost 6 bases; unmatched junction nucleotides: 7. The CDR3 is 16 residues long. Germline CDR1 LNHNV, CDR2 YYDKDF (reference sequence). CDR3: CATSRGGGRGVNEQFF. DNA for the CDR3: TGTGCCACCAGCAGAGGGGGCGGGAGGGGCGTCAATGAGCAGTTCTTC.

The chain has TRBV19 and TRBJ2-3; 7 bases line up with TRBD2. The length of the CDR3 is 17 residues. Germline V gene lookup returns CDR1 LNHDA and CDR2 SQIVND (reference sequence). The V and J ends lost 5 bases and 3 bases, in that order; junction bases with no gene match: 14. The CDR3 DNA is TGTGCCAGTAGTGGTGCCCTACTAGCCGGGGGGACAGATACGCAGTATTTT. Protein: CASSGALLAGGTDTQYF.

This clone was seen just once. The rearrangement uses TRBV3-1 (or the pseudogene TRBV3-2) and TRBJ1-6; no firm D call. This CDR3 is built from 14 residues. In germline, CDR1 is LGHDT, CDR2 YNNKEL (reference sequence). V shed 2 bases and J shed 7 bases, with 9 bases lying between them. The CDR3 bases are TGTGCCAGCAGCCAAAGAGGGCGGAATTCACCCCTCCACTTT. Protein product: CASSQRGRNSPLHF.

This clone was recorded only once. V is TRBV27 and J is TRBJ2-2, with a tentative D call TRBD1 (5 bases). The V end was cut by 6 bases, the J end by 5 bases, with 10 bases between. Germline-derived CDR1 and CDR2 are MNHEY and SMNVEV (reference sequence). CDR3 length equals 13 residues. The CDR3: CASSSTGTGELFF. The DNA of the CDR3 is TGTGCCAGCAGCTCAACAGGAACCGGGGAGCTGTTTTTT.

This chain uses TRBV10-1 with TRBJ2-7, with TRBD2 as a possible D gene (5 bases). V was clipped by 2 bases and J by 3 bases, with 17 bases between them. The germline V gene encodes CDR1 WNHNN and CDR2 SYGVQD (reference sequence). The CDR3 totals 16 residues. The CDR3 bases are TGCGCCAGCAGTGAGGAGCGGAGCGTCTCCTACTACGAGCAGTACTTC. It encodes CASSEERSVSYYEQYF.

DNA for the CDR3: TGTGCCAGTAGGGCAACCGGACAGGGTAAGATTGAGCAGTTCTTC. Encoded protein: CASRATGQGKIEQFF. The chain combines TRBV19 with TRBJ2-1; 8 bases line up with TRBD1. Germline V CDR1 and CDR2: LNHDA, SQIVND (reference sequence). V lost 6 bases and J lost 9; bases outside the gene matches: 13. There are 15 residues in the CDR3.

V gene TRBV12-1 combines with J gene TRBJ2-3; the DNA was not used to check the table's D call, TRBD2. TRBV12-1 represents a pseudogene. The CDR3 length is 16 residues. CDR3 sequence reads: CASSFRGGPPGDTQYF. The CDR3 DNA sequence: TGTGCCAGCAGCTTTAGGGGGGGACCACCGGGGGATACGCAGTATTTT.

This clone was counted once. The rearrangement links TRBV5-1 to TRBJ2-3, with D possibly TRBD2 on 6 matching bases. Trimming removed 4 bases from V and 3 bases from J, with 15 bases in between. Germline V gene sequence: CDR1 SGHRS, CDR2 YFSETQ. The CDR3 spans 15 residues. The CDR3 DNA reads TGCGCCAGCAGCCCGGAGGGCCTTGGAACAGATACGCAGTATTTT. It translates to CASSPEGLGTDTQYF. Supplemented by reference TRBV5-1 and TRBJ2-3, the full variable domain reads KAGVTQTPRYLIKTRGQQVTLSCSPISGHRSVSWYQQTPGQGLQFLFEYFSETQRNKGNFPGRFSGRQFSNSRSEMNVSTLELGDSALYLCASSPEGLGTDTQYFGPGTRLTVL.

The CDR3 coding sequence is TGTGCCACTAGCCAGGACAGAAACGAGCAGTACTTC. It yields the protein CATSQDRNEQYF. The V and J genes are TRBV15 and TRBJ2-7; D is possibly TRBD1 (6 bases). The V gene lost 9 bases and the J gene lost 5 bases, with 14 bases spanning the gap. Germline V lookup: CDR1 LNHNV, CDR2 YYDKDF (reference sequence). The CDR3 extends over 12 amino acids.

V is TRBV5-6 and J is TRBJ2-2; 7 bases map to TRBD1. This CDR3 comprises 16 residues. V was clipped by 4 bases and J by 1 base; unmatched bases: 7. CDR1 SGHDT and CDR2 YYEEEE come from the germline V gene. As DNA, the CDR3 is TGTGCCAGCAGCCCGGGACAGCGTCTGAACACCGGGGAGCTGTTTTTT. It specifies CASSPGQRLNTGELFF.

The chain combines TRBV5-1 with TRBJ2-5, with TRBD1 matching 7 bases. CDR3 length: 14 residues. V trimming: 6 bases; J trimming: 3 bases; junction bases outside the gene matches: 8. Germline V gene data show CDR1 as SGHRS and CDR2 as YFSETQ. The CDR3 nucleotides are TGCGCCAGCACCACAGGGGACGAAGAAGAGACCCAGTACTTC. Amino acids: CASTTGDEEETQYF. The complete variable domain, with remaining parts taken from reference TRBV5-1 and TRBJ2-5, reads KAGVTQTPRYLIKTRGQQVTLSCSPISGHRSVSWYQQTPGQGLQFLFEYFSETQRNKGNFPGRFSGRQFSNSRSEMNVSTLELGDSALYLCASTTGDEEETQYFGPGTRLLVL.

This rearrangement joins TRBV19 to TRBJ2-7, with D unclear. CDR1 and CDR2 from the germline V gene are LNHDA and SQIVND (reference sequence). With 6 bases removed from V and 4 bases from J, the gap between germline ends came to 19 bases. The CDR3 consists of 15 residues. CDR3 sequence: CASRPTALGVYEQYF. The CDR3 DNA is TGTGCCAGTAGACCAACAGCCCTTGGCGTATACGAGCAGTACTTC.